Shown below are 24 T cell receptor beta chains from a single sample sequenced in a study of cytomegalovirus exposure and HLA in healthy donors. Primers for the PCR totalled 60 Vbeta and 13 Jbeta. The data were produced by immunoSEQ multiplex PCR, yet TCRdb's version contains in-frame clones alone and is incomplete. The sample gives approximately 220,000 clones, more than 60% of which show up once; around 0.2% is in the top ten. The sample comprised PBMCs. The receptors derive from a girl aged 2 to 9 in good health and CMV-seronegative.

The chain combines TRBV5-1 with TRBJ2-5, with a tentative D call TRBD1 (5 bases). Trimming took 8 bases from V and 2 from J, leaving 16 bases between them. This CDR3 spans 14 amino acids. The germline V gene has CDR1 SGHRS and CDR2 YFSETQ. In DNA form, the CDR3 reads TGCGCCAGGGCCCCAGCAGGGCAGCAAGAGACCCAGTACTTC. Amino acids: CARAPAGQQETQYF.

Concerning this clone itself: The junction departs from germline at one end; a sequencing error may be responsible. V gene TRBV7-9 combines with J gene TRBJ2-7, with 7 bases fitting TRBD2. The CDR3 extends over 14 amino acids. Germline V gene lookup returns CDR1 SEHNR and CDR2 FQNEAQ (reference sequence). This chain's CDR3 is CSSSSTGLVYEQYF. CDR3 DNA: TGTTCCAGCAGCTCCACAGGACTAGTATACGAGCAGTACTTC.

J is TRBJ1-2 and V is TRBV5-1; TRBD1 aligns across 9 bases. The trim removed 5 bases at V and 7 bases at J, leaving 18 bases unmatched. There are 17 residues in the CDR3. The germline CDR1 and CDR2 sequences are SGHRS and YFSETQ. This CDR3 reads CASSSFGTGLGEGGYTF. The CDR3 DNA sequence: TGCGCCAGCAGTTCGTTCGGGACAGGGCTCGGAGAGGGTGGCTACACCTTC.

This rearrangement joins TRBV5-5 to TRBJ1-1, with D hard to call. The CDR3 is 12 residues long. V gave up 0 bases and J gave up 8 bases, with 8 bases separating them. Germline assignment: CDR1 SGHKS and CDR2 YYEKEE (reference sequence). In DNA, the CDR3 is TGTGCCAGCAGCTTGGATTTTATCGAAGCTTTCTTT. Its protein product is CASSLDFIEAFF. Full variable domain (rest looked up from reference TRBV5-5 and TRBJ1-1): DAGVTQSPTHLIKTRGQQVTLRCSPISGHKSVSWYQQVLGQGPQFIFQYYEKEERGRGNFPDRFSARQFPNYSSELNVNALLLGDSALYLCASSLDFIEAFFGQGTRLTVV.

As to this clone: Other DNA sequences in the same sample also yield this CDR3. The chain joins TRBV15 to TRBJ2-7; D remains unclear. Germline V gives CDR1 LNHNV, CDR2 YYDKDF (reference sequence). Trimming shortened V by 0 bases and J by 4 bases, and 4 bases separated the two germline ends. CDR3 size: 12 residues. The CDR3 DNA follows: TGTGCCACCAGCAGAGATCGGTACGAGCAGTACTTC. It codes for CATSRDRYEQYF.

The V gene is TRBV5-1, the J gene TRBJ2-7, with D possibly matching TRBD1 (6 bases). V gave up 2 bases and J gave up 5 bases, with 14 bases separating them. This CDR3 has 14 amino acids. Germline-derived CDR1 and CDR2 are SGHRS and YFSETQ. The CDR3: CASSFDRSYNEQYF. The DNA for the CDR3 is TGCGCCAGCAGCTTCGACAGGTCCTACAACGAGCAGTACTTC.

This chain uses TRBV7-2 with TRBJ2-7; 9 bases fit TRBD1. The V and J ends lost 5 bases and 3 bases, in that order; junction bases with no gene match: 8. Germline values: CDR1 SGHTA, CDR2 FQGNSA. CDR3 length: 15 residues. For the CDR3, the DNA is TGTGCCAGCAGCCGGACAGGGGTTACGGTCTACGAGCAGTACTTC. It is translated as CASSRTGVTVYEQYF.

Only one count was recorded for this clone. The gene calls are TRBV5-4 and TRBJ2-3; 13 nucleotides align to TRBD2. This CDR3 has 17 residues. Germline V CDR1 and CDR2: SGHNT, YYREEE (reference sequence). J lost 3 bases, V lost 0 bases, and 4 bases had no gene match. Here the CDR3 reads CASSLGTSGRVTDTQYF. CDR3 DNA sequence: TGTGCCAGCAGCTTGGGGACTAGCGGGAGAGTAACAGATACGCAGTATTTT.

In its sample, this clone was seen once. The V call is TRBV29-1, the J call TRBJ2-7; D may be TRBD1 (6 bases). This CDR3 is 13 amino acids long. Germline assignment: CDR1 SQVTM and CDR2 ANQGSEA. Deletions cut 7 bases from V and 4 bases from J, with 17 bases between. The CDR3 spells CSAGGRTLYEQYF. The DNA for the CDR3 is TGCAGCGCTGGGGGCAGGACGCTTTACGAGCAGTACTTC.

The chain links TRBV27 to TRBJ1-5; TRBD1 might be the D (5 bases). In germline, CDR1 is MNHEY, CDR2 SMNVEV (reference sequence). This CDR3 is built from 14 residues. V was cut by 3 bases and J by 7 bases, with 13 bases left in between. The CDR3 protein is CASSLIPQGQPQHF. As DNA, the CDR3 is TGTGCCAGCAGTTTGATCCCCCAGGGCCAGCCCCAGCATTTT.

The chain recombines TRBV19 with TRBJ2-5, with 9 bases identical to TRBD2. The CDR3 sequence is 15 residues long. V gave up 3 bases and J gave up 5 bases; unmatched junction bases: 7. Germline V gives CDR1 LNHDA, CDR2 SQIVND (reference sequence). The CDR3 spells CASSIRASGTETQYF. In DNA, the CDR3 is TGTGCCAGTAGTATTCGGGCTAGCGGGACTGAGACCCAGTACTTC.

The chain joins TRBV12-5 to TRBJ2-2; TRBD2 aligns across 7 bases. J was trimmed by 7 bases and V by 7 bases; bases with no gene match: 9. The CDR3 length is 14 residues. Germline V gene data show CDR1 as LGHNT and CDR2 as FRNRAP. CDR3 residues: CASAWWEGLGELFF. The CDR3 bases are TGTGCTAGTGCCTGGTGGGAGGGCCTCGGGGAGCTGTTTTTT.

CDR3 loop: CASSLEQQNTEAFF. The CDR3 DNA reads as TGTGCCAGCAGCTTGGAACAGCAGAACACTGAAGCTTTCTTT. The J gene is TRBJ1-1, the V gene TRBV5-4; D remains ambiguous. CDR1 and CDR2 from the germline V gene are SGHNT and YYREEE (reference sequence). The CDR3 spans 14 residues. Trimming pared 0 bases from V and 1 base from J, leaving 7 bases between.

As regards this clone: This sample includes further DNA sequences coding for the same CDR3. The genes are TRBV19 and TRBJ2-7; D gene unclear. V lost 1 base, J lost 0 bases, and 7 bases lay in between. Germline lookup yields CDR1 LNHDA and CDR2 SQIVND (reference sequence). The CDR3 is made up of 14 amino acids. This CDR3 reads CASSIGGSSYEQYF. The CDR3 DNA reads TGTGCCAGTAGTATAGGCGGCAGCTCCTACGAGCAGTACTTC.

The CDR3 DNA follows: TGTGCCAGCAGCATCCCCTCGGATGGGGGCAATTCTTTTGGCTACACCTTC. It translates to CASSIPSDGGNSFGYTF. The rearrangement links TRBV7-9 to TRBJ1-2; the D gene is possibly TRBD1 (6 bases). The V gene's germline CDR1 is SEHNR and CDR2 FQNEAQ (reference sequence). V dropped 5 bases and J dropped 7 bases, with 26 bases sitting between them. The CDR3 runs 17 residues.

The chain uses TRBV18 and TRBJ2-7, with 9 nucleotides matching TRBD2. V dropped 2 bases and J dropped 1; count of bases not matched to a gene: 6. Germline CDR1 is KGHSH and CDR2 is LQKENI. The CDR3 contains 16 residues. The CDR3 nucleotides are TGTGCCAGCTCACCAAGGGGACTAGCTGGATCCTACGAGCAGTACTTC. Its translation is CASSPRGLAGSYEQYF.

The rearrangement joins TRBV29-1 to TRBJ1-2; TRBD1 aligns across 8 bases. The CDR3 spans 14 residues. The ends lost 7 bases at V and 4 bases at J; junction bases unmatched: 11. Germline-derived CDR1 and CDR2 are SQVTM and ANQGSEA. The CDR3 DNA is TGCAGCGCCCCTATACAGGGGGGGGGCTATGGCTACACCTTC. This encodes CSAPIQGGGYGYTF.

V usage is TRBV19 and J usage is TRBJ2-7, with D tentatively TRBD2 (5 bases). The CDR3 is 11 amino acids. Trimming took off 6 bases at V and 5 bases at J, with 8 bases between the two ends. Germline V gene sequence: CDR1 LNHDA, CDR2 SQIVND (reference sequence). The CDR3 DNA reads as TGTGCCAGTAGCCCCGGGAACGAGCAGTACTTC. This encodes CASSPGNEQYF.

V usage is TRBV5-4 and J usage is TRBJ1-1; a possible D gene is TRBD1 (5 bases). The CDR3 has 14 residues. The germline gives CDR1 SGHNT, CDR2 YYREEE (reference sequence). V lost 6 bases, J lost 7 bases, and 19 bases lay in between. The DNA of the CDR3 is TGTGCCAGCACCCCCCCGGGGGATTTCAGTGAAGCTTTCTTT. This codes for CASTPPGDFSEAFF.

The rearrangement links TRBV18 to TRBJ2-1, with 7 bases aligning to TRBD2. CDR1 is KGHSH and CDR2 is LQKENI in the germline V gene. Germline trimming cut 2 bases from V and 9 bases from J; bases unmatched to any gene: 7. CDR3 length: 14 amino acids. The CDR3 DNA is TGTGCCAGCTCACCATGGCCTAGCGGCCTTGAGCAGTTCTTC. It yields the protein CASSPWPSGLEQFF.

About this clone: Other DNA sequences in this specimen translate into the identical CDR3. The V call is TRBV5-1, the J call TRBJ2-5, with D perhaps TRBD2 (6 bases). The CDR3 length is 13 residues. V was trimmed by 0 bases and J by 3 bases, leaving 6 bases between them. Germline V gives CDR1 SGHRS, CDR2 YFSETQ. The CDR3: CASSLGGEETQYF. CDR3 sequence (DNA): TGCGCCAGCAGCTTGGGCGGGGAAGAGACCCAGTACTTC.

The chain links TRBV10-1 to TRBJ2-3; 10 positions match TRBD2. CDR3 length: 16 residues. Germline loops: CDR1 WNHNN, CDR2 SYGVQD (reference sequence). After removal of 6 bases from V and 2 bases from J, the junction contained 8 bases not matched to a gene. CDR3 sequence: CASREGSGGPTDTQYF. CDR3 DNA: TGCGCCAGCAGGGAGGGTAGCGGGGGGCCCACAGATACGCAGTATTTT.

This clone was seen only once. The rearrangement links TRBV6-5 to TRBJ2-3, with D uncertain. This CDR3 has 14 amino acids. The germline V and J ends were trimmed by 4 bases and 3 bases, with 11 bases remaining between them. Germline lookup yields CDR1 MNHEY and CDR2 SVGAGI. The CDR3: CASSLSRTTDTQYF. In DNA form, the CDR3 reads TGTGCCAGCAGTTTGTCAAGAACAACAGATACGCAGTATTTT.

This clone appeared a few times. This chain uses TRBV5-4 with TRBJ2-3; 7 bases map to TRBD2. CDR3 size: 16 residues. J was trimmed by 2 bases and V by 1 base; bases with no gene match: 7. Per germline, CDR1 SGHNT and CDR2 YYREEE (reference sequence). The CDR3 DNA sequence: TGTGCCAGCAGCTTGTACGCTAGCGGAAACACAGATACGCAGTATTTT. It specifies CASSLYASGNTDTQYF. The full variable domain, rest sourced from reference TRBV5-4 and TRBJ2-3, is ETGVTQSPTHLIKTRGQQVTLRCSSQSGHNTVSWYQQALGQGPQFIFQYYREEENGRGNFPPRFSGLQFPNYSSELNVNALELDDSALYLCASSLYASGNTDTQYFGPGTRLTVL.